This TCR beta chain was sequenced for a study of T cells in Graves' hyperthyroidism and ophthalmopathy. The overall study: Peripheral blood was obtained at initial diagnosis, preceding any treatment.

Between the trimmed V and J ends, which lost 3 bases and 5 bases, there was a span of 23 bases. The CDR3 totals 18 residues. CDR1 is MNHGY and CDR2 is SVAAGI in the germline V gene. TCR beta CDR3 sequences were amplified from RNA transcripts. When the TCR CDR3 underwent first-round RT-PCR, the HTBI primer set was used. Each CDR3 protein gets one entry after TCRdb re-called the multiplex PCR reads with MiXCR. This repertoire shows some 270,000 distinct CDR3 sequences, roughly 13% found once; its top ten account for roughly 8.2%. PBMCs were derived from more than 8 ml fresh peripheral blood. General observations from the study: Also found in blood were most expanded thyroid clonotypes above 0.001. Ophthalmopathy was distinguished from stable hyperthyroidism by 13 V-J signatures.

In the case of this clonotype: Its matching antigen is unknown.

The TCR sequence derives from a woman between 35 and 50 years old with Graves' hyperthyroidism. The V gene is TRBV6-9, the J gene TRBJ2-1; either TRBD1 or TRBD2 may fit D (8 bases each). Sequenced material: blood. For the CDR3, the DNA is TGTGCCAGCAGTTACACCTCAGGGGGCGCGGGAGGCGACAATGAGCAGTTCTTC. Translated: CASSYTSGGAGGDNEQFF.